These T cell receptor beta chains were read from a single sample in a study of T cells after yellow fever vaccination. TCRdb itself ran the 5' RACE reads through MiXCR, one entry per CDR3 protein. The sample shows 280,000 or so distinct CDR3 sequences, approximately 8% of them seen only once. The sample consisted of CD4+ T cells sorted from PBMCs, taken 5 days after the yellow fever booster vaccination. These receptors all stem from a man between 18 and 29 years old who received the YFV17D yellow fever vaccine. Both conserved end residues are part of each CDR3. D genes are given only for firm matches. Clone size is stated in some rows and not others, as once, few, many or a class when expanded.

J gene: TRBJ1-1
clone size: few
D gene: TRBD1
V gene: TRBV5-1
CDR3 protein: CASSGGTGKNTEAFF
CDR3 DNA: TGCGCCAGCAGCGGCGGGACAGGGAAGAACACTGAAGCTTTCTTT

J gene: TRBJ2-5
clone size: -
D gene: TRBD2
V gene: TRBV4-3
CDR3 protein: CASSPLAGDQRETQYF
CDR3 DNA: TGCGCCAGCAGCCCACTAGCGGGGGACCAACGAGAGACCCAGTACTTC

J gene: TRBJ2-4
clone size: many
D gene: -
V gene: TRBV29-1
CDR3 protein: CSVAQQLAKNIQYF
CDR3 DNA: TGCAGCGTTGCTCAACAGCTAGCCAAAAACATTCAGTACTTC

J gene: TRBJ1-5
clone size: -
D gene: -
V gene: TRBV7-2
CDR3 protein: CASSLWRGGDQPQHF
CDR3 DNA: TGTGCCAGCAGCTTATGGCGGGGGGGGGATCAGCCCCAGCATTTT

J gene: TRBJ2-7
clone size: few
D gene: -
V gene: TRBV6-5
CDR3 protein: CASHAGGSLHEQYF
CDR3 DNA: TGTGCCAGTCACGCCGGGGGATCCCTACACGAGCAGTACTTC

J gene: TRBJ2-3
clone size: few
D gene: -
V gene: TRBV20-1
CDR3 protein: CSARNPGSDGDTQYF
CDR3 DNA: TGCAGTGCTAGGAATCCAGGGAGTGACGGTGATACGCAGTATTTT

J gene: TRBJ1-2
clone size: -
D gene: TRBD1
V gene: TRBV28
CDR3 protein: CASSLSPGGTGDGYTF
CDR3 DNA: TGTGCCAGCAGTTTATCCCCAGGGGGGACAGGGGATGGCTACACCTTC

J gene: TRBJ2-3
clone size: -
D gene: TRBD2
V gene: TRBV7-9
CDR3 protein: CASSLFPQRGDVDTQYF
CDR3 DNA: TGTGCCAGCAGCCTATTCCCCCAGCGGGGGGATGTAGATACGCAGTATTTT

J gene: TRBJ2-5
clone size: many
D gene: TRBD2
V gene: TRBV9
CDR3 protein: CASSVASLAGGLGETQYF
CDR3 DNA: TGTGCCAGCAGCGTAGCTTCTCTAGCGGGGGGCCTCGGAGAGACCCAGTACTTC

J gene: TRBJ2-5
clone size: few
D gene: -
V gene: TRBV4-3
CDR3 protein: CASSQESRTQETQYF
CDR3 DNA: TGCGCCAGCAGCCAAGAATCGCGCACTCAAGAGACCCAGTACTTC

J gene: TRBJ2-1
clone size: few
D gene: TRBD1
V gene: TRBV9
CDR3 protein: CASSATGQGLNEQFF
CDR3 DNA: TGTGCCAGCAGCGCTACGGGACAGGGTTTGAATGAGCAGTTCTTC

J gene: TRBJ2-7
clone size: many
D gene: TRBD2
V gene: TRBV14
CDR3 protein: CASSLAGGYEQYF
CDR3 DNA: TGTGCCAGCAGTCTAGCGGGGGGGTACGAGCAGTACTTC

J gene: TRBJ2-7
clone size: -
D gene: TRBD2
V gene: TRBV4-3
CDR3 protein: CASSQGQGRGVSYEQYF
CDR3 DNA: TGCGCCAGCAGCCAAGGGCAGGGGCGGGGGGTTTCCTACGAGCAGTACTTC

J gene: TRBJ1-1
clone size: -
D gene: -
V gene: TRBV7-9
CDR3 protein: CASSLGREDTEAFF
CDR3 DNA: TGTGCCAGCAGCTTAGGCAGGGAGGACACTGAAGCTTTCTTT

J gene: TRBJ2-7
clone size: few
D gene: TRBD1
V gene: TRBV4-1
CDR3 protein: CASTGTGSYEQYF
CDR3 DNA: TGCGCCAGCACCGGGACAGGTTCCTACGAGCAGTACTTC

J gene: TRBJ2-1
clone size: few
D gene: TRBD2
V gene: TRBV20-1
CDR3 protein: CSAALAGGREAYEQFF
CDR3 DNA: TGCAGTGCCGCTCTAGCGGGGGGGCGTGAGGCCTATGAGCAGTTCTTC

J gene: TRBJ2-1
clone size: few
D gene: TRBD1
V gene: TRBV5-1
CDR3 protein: CASSLGTGLNEQFF
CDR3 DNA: TGCGCCAGCAGCTTGGGGACAGGGCTTAATGAGCAGTTCTTC

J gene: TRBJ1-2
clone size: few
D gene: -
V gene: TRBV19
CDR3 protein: CASSITGTNYGYTF
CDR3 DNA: TGTGCCAGTAGTATTACAGGGACTAACTATGGCTACACCTTC

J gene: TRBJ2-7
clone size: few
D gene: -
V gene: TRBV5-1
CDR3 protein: CASSLHEYEQYF
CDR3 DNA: TGCGCCAGCAGCCTCCACGAATACGAGCAGTACTTC

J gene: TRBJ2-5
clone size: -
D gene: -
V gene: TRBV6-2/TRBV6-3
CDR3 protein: CASSYGGTAGETQYF
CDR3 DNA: TGTGCCAGCAGTTACGGCGGGACCGCGGGGGAGACCCAGTACTTC

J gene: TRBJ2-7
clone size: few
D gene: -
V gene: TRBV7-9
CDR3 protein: CASTPLDYEQYF
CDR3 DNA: TGTGCCAGCACCCCGTTGGACTACGAGCAGTACTTC

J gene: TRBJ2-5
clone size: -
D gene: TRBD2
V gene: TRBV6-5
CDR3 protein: CASSGTGTSRETQYF
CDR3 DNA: TGTGCCAGCAGTGGGACCGGGACTAGTCGGGAGACCCAGTACTTC

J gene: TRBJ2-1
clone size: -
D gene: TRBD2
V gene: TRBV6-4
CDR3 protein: CASSDSAGLAGLDEQFF
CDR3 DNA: TGTGCCAGCAGTGACTCTGCGGGACTAGCGGGCCTGGATGAGCAGTTCTTC

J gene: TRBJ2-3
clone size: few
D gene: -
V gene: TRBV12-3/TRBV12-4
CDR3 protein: CASSWAFLDRYF
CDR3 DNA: TGTGCCAGCAGTTGGGCCTTCCTGGACAGGTATTTT

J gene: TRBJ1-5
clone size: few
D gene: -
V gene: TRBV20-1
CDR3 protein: CSASGGIGNQPQHF
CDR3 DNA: TGCAGTGCTAGTGGAGGTATCGGCAATCAGCCCCAGCATTTT

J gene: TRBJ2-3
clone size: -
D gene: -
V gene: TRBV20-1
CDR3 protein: CSARAGTGRNTDTQYF
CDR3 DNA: TGCAGTGCTAGAGCTGGAACGGGGCGCAACACAGATACGCAGTATTTT

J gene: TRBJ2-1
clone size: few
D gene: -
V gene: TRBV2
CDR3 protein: CAIDQGWNEQFF
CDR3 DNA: TGTGCCATCGATCAGGGGTGGAATGAGCAGTTCTTC

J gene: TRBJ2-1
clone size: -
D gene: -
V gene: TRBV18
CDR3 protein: CASSPPGHNEQFF
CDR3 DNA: TGTGCCAGCTCACCTCCGGGACACAATGAGCAGTTCTTC

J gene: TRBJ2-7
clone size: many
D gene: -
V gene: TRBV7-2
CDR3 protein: CASSFVAAEQYF
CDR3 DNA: TGTGCCAGCAGCTTTGTTGCAGCCGAGCAGTACTTC

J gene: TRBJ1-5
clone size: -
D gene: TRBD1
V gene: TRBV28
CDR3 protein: CASSSLRTGVVQPQHF
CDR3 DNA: TGTGCCAGCAGCTCCCTTCGGACAGGGGTTGTTCAGCCCCAGCATTTT

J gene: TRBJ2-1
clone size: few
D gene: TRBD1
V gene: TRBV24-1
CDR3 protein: CATSEEGDRGSYNEQFF
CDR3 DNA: TGTGCCACCAGTGAGGAGGGGGACAGGGGTTCCTACAATGAGCAGTTCTTC

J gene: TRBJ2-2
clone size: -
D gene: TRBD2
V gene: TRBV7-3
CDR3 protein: CASRLAAGELFF
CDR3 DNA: TGTGCCAGCAGGCTAGCGGCCGGGGAGCTGTTTTTT

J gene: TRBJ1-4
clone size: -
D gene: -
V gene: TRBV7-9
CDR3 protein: CASSLVPGEKLFF
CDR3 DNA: TGTGCCAGCAGCTTAGTGCCGGGTGAAAAACTGTTTTTT

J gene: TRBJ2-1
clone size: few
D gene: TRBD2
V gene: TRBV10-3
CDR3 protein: CAISLGLAGGNEQFF
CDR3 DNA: TGTGCCATCAGCCTCGGACTAGCGGGGGGCAATGAGCAGTTCTTC

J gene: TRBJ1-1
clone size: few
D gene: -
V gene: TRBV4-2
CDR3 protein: CASEQGLDRDTEAFF
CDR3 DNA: TGTGCCAGCGAACAGGGACTCGATAGGGACACTGAAGCTTTCTTT

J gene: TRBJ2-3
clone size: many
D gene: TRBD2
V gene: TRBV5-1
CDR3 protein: CASSFLAGGPNTQYF
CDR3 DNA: TGCGCCAGCAGCTTTCTAGCGGGGGGGCCGAATACGCAGTATTTT

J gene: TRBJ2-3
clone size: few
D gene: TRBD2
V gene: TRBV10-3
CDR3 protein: CAISESAGGAPNTQYF
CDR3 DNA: TGTGCCATCAGTGAGTCGGCGGGGGGGGCTCCGAATACGCAGTATTTT

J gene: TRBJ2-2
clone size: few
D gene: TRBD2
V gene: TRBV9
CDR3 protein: CASSVNSGGNTGELFF
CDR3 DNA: TGTGCCAGCAGCGTAAATAGCGGGGGGAACACCGGGGAGCTGTTTTTT

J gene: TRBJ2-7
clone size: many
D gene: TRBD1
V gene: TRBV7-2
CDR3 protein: CASGDRLYEQYF
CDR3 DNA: TGTGCCAGCGGGGACAGGTTATACGAGCAGTACTTC

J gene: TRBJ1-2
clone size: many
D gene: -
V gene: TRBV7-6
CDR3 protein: CASSKAYQGGYTF
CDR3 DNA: TGTGCCAGCAGCAAAGCATATCAGGGCGGCTACACCTTC

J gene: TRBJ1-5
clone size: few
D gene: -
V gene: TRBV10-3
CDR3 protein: CAIGASDQPQHF
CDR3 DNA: TGTGCCATCGGGGCTAGTGATCAGCCCCAGCATTTT

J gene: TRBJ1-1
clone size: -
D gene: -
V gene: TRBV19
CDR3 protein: CATQPFETHAEAFF
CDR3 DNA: TGTGCCACCCAGCCCTTCGAGACACACGCTGAAGCTTTCTTT

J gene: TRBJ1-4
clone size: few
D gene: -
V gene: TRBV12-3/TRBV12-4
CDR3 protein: CASSLTAAQEKLFF
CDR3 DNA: TGTGCCAGCAGTTTGACCGCCGCGCAGGAAAAACTGTTTTTT

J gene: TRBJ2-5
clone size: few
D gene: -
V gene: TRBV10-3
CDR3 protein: CAISDYDRETQYF
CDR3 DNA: TGTGCCATCAGTGACTACGACAGAGAGACCCAGTACTTC

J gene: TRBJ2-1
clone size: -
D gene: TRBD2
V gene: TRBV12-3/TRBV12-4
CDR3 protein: CASSGLAGGRSYNEQFF
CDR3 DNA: TGTGCCAGCAGTGGACTAGCGGGGGGGCGGTCCTACAATGAGCAGTTCTTC